This TCR beta chain was profiled in a study of OX40 agonist ivuxolimab in advanced cancers. Germline V gives CDR1 KGHSH, CDR2 LQKENI. Trimming removed 1 base from V and 5 bases from J, with 8 bases in between. CDR3 length: 13 amino acids. Sequenced by immunoSEQ multiplex PCR; TCRdb stores in-frame clones only, minus some. Of tens of thousands of clones in the sample, around 90% were seen once. The source material was CD4+ or CD8+ T cells sorted from blood, sampled in a trial of the OX40 agonist ivuxolimab. The receptor comes from an adult with an advanced solid tumor such as melanoma, head and neck, liver or kidney cancer. The chain carries TRBV18 and TRBJ2-5; D possibly corresponds to TRBD1 (5 bases). In DNA form, the CDR3 reads TGTGCCAGCTCACCACTAGGGGATGAGACCCAGTACTTC. Encoded protein: CASSPLGDETQYF. The full variable domain, with the rest looked up from reference TRBV18 and TRBJ2-5, is NAGVMQNPRHLVRRRGQEARLRCSPMKGHSHVYWYRQLPEEGLKFMVYLQKENIIDESGMPKERFSAEFPKEGPSILRIQQVVRGDSAAYFCASSPLGDETQYFGPGTRLLVL.